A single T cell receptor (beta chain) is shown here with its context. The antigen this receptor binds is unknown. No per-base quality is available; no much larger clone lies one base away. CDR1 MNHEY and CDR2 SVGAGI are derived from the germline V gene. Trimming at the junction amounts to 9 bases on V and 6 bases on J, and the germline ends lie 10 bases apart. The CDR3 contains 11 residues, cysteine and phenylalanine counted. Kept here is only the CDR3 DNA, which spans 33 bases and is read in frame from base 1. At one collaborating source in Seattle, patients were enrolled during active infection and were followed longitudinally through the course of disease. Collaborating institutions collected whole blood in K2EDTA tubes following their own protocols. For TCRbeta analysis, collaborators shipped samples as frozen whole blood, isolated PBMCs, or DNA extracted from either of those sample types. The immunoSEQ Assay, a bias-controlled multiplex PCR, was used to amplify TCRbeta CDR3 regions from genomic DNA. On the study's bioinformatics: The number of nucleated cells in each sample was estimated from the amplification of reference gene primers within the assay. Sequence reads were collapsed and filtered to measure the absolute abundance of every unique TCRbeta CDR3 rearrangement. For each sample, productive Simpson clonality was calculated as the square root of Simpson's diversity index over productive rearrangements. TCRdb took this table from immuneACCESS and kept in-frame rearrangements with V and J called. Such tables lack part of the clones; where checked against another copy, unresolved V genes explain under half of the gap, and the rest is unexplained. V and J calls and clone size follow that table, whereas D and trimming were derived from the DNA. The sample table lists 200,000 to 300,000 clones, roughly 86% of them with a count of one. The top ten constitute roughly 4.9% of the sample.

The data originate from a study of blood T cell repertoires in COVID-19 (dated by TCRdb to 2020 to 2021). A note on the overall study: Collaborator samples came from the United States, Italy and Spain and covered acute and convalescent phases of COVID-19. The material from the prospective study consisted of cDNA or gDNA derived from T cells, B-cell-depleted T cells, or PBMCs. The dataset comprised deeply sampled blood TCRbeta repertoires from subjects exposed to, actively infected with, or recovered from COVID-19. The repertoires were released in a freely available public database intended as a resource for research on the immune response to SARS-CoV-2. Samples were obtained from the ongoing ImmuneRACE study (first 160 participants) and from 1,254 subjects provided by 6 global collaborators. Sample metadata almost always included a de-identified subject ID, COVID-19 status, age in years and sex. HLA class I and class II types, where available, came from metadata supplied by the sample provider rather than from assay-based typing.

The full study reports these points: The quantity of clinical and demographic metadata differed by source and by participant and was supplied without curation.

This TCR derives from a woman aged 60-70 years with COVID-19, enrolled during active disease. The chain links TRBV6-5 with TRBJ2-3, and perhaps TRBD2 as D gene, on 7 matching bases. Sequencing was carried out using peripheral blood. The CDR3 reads CASRGGDTQYF. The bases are TGTGCCAGTAGGGGGGGGGATACGCAGTATTTT.